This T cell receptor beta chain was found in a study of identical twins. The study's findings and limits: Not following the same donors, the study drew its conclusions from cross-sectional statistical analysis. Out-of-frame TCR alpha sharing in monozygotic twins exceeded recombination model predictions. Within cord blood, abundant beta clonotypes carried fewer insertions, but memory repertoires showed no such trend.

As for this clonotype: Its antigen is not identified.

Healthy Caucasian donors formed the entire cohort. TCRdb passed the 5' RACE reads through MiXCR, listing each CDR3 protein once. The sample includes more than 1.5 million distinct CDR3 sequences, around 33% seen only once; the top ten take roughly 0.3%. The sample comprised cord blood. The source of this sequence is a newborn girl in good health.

The CDR3 DNA is TGTGCCAGCACCTCGACAGGGCCAGATACGCAGTATTTT. It codes for CASTSTGPDTQYF. This rearrangement joins TRBV27 to TRBJ2-3; 7 bases match TRBD1. CDR3 size: 13 residues. From germline, CDR1 is MNHEY and CDR2 SMNVEV (reference sequence). Trimming removed 7 bases from V and 4 bases from J; junction bases left unmatched: 5.